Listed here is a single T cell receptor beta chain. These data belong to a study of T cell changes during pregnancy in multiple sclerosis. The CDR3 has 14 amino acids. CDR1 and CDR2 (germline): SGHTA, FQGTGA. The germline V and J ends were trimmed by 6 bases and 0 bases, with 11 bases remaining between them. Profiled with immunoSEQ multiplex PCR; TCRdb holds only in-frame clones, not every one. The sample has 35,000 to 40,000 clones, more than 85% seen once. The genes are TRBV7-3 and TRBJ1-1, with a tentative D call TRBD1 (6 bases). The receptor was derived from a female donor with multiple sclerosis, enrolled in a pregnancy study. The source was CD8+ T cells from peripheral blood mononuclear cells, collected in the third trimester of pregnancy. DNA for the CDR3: TGTGCCAGCAGTAAACAGGGTTTGAACACTGAAGCTTTCTTT. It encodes CASSKQGLNTEAFF.